The 25 T cell receptor beta chains below come from one sample, sequenced in a study of blood T cell repertoires in COVID-19 (TCRdb year 2020). Library preparation used the immunoSEQ multiplex PCR assay. Imported from immuneACCESS, the table was reduced by TCRdb to in-frame sequences with V and J called. These copies leave out some clones; in studies compared against another copy, an unresolved V gene accounts for under half, and the cause of the remainder is not known. For this sample there are approximately 98,000 clones; about 80% appear just once. The top ten clones comprise over 3.5% of the sample. The sequencing input was peripheral blood. The receptors here all came from a man in his 60s with acute or convalescent COVID-19.

The CDR3 bases are TGTGCCATCAGATCCGGGACTAGCTCCTACAATGAGCAGTTCTTC. Amino acid sequence: CAIRSGTSSYNEQFF. J is TRBJ2-1 and V is TRBV10-3; 8 bases map to TRBD2. From germline, CDR1 is ENHRY and CDR2 SYGVKD. The ends lost 6 bases at V and 0 bases at J; junction bases unmatched: 4. There are 15 residues in the CDR3.

The J gene is TRBJ1-1, the V gene TRBV6-5; no clear D gene. Trimming removed 2 bases from V and 4 bases from J, with 8 bases in between. CDR1 is MNHEY, CDR2 SVGAGI, per germline. This CDR3 spans 13 amino acids. The CDR3 spells CASSYPPGTEAFF. CDR3 in DNA: TGTGCCAGCAGTTACCCCCCCGGCACTGAAGCTTTCTTT.

The CDR3 protein is CASIISERTFDNQPQHF. CDR3 bases: TGTGCCAGCATCATCTCGGAACGGACTTTTGACAATCAGCCCCAGCATTTT. The chain employs TRBV5-8 and TRBJ1-5; D is uncertain. Germline CDR1 reads SGHTS; CDR2 reads YDEGEE. This CDR3 comprises 17 residues. The germline V and J ends were trimmed by 6 bases and 3 bases, with 22 bases remaining between them.

CDR3 bases: TGCGCCAGCAGCTTGGCCGGGACAGGAGCAGCCTCTGGGGCCAACGTCCTGACTTTC. Encoded protein: CASSLAGTGAASGANVLTF. The rearrangement joins TRBV5-1 to TRBJ2-6; the match to TRBD1 covers 8 bases. V gave up 0 bases and J gave up 0 bases; unmatched junction bases: 8. Looked up from germline, CDR1 is SGHRS and CDR2 is YFSETQ. The CDR3 spans 19 residues.

A single count supports this clone. This chain connects TRBV7-3 to TRBJ2-3; D is perhaps TRBD2 (5 bases). There are 14 residues in the CDR3. Per germline, CDR1 SGHTA and CDR2 FQGTGA. V shed 5 bases and J shed 6 bases, with 15 bases lying between them. CDR3 coding DNA: TGTGCCAGCAGCACGCTAGCCCTCGGGGATACGCAGTATTTT. Amino acids: CASSTLALGDTQYF.

V usage is TRBV30 and J usage is TRBJ1-6; 7 bases are a match to TRBD1. The V segment lost 2 bases and the J segment 9 bases; nucleotides outside the gene matches: 13. The CDR3 is 16 amino acids. Germline values: CDR1 GTSNPN, CDR2 SVGIG (reference sequence). Here the CDR3 DNA reads TGTGCCTGGAGTCCATTGACAGGGCTTACTGGTTCACCCCTCCACTTT. Translated: CAWSPLTGLTGSPLHF.

This clone was detected a few times. The chain links TRBV4-3 to TRBJ1-1; D is uncertain. Germline lookup yields CDR1 LGHNA and CDR2 YSLEER. Trimming cost V 0 bases and J 3 bases, with 11 bases left between them. This CDR3 has 15 amino acids. The CDR3 region has the DNA TGCGCCAGCAGCCAAGAGGCGGTTGGGTACACTGAAGCTTTCTTT. Amino acid sequence: CASSQEAVGYTEAFF.

The chain is built from TRBV4-3 and TRBJ1-4; D perhaps matches TRBD1 (5 bases). This CDR3 is built from 14 residues. CDR1 and CDR2 (germline): LGHNA, YSLEER. V gave up 0 bases and J gave up 7 bases, with 9 bases separating them. This chain's CDR3 is CASSQDRQREKLFF. For the CDR3, the DNA is TGCGCCAGCAGCCAAGACAGACAGCGTGAAAAACTGTTTTTT.

The rearrangement uses TRBV9 and TRBJ2-3; a possible D gene is TRBD2 (5 bases). The CDR3 has 14 amino acids. Between the trimmed V and J ends, which lost 4 bases and 6 bases, there was a span of 15 bases. CDR1 SGDLS and CDR2 YYNGEE come from the germline V gene. Here the CDR3 reads CASSPLSGMDTQYF. CDR3 coding DNA: TGTGCCAGCAGCCCCCTCTCGGGGATGGATACGCAGTATTTT.

The chain has TRBV5-6 and TRBJ1-6, with 7 bases that match TRBD1. In germline, CDR1 is SGHDT, CDR2 YYEEEE. V trimming: 3 bases; J trimming: 5 bases; junction bases outside the gene matches: 2. The CDR3 runs to 14 residues. The CDR3 sequence: CASSWGQNNSPLHF. In DNA, the CDR3 is TGTGCCAGCAGCTGGGGACAGAATAATTCACCCCTCCACTTT.

The genes are TRBV7-2 and TRBJ1-1; TRBD1 matches at 8 bases. The CDR3 has 14 amino acids. J gave up 1 base and V 3 bases, and 1 base lay outside the gene matches. CDR1 is SGHTA and CDR2 is FQGNSA in the germline V gene. In DNA, the CDR3 is TGTGCCAGCAGCTTTCAGGGGGCGAACACTGAAGCTTTCTTT. Translation: CASSFQGANTEAFF.

This rearrangement joins TRBV7-2 to TRBJ2-7, with D perhaps matching TRBD2 (5 bases). Germline lookup yields CDR1 SGHTA and CDR2 FQGNSA. CDR3 length: 13 amino acids. V gave up 3 bases and J gave up 6 bases, with 12 bases separating them. The CDR3: CASSFSEGAEQYV. The CDR3 region has the DNA TGTGCCAGCAGCTTCTCCGAGGGCGCCGAGCAGTACGTC.

This sequence joins TRBV19 and TRBJ1-6, with D possibly being TRBD1 (5 bases). Germline loops: CDR1 LNHDA, CDR2 SQIVND (reference sequence). The CDR3 consists of 16 residues. V was cut by 4 bases and J by 6 bases, with 16 bases left in between. The CDR3 DNA follows: TGTGCCAGTAGTACCCGACCCTCCGGGGGTAATTCACCCCTCCACTTT. This gives the protein CASSTRPSGGNSPLHF.

The gene calls are TRBV11-3 and TRBJ2-3, with 8 bases lining up with TRBD2. CDR1 and CDR2 from the germline V gene are SGHNT and YENEEA. This CDR3 comprises 16 residues. V trimming: 3 bases; J trimming: 5 bases; junction bases outside the gene matches: 10. The CDR3 DNA follows: TGTGCCAGCAGCTTCGGGGGAGCGGGAGTGAAAGATACGCAGTATTTT. The encoded protein is CASSFGGAGVKDTQYF.

V is TRBV12-3 or TRBV12-4 and J is TRBJ2-5; no clear D gene. The length of the CDR3 is 12 residues. V was cut by 8 bases and J by 4 bases, with 11 bases left in between. CDR3 amino acids: CASQNLGETQYF. CDR3 coding DNA: TGTGCCAGCCAAAACCTCGGAGAGACCCAGTACTTC.

V is TRBV27 and J is TRBJ2-1; no reliable D call. Trimming pared 3 bases from V and 2 bases from J, leaving 17 bases between. Germline CDR1 is MNHEY and CDR2 is SMNVEV (reference sequence). This CDR3 spans 17 amino acids. This CDR3 reads CASSFRVVPSAYNEQFF. For the CDR3, the DNA is TGTGCCAGCAGTTTCCGAGTGGTACCTTCCGCCTACAATGAGCAGTTCTTC.

The V call is TRBV7-8, the J call TRBJ1-1; D is perhaps TRBD1 (5 bases). With 7 bases removed from V and 0 bases from J, the gap between germline ends came to 12 bases. CDR1 and CDR2 (germline): SGHVS, FQNEAQ. The CDR3 contains 14 residues. The CDR3 protein is CASTDSLLNTEAFF. For the CDR3, the DNA is TGTGCCAGCACCGACAGTCTCTTGAACACTGAAGCTTTCTTT.

This chain connects TRBV20-1 to TRBJ1-1; D is perhaps TRBD1 (5 bases). This CDR3 region has 11 residues. The V and J ends lost 4 bases and 12 bases respectively, with 15 bases between them. Germline V gene sequence: CDR1 DFQATT, CDR2 SNEGSKA (reference sequence). CDR3 in DNA: TGCAGTGCTATCCCTTTAGGGGTAACTTTCTTT. It translates to CSAIPLGVTFF.

V usage is TRBV3-1 (or the pseudogene TRBV3-2) and J usage is TRBJ2-1; TRBD1 matches 7 bases. V gave up 1 base and J gave up 7 bases; unmatched junction bases: 1. CDR3 size: 13 residues. Germline loops: CDR1 LGHDT, CDR2 YNNKEL (reference sequence). The CDR3 DNA is TGTGCCAGCAGCCAAGGACAGGGTAATGAGCAGTTCTTC. It is translated as CASSQGQGNEQFF.

For the CDR3, the DNA is TGCGCCAGCAGTGAGGCCGCCGGGCAGTTCTTC. It encodes CASSEAAGQFF. V and J are TRBV10-2 and TRBJ2-1; D not certain. The V gene's germline CDR1 is WSHSY and CDR2 SAAADI. The CDR3 sequence is 11 residues long. V lost 2 bases and J lost 12, with 8 bases in between.

The gene calls are TRBV5-6 and TRBJ1-1, with D possibly matching TRBD1 (5 bases). Germline V gene lookup returns CDR1 SGHDT and CDR2 YYEEEE. V was pared by 0 bases and J by 9 bases, with 9 bases between. This CDR3 has 12 amino acids. The CDR3: CASSLEDTQAFF. In DNA form, the CDR3 reads TGTGCCAGCAGCTTGGAGGACACACAAGCTTTCTTT.

The gene calls are TRBV12-3 or TRBV12-4 and TRBJ2-1; a weak D match, TRBD2 (6 bases). The CDR3 spans 11 residues. Deletions cut 5 bases from V and 8 bases from J, with 7 bases between. This CDR3 is CASSAGYEQFF. In DNA, the CDR3 is TGTGCCAGCAGTGCGGGGTATGAGCAGTTCTTC.

The chain is built from TRBV5-5 and TRBJ2-2; D is possibly TRBD1 (5 bases). V dropped 4 bases and J dropped 7 bases, with 11 bases sitting between them. The CDR3 length is 13 residues. Per the germline V gene, CDR1 is SGHKS and CDR2 is YYEKEE (reference sequence). This CDR3 is CASSQGGFGELFF. The CDR3 DNA reads TGTGCCAGCAGCCAGGGTGGTTTCGGGGAGCTGTTTTTT.

CDR3 in DNA: TGTGCCAGCAGCTTAAGGGACAGGGAAACATTGGTAGGCAAAAACATTCAGTACTTC. Its translation: CASSLRDRETLVGKNIQYF. V gene TRBV13 combines with J gene TRBJ2-4, with 9 bases aligning to TRBD1. The CDR3 covers 19 residues. Germline CDR1 is PRHDT and CDR2 is FYEKMQ (reference sequence). Losses at the gene ends were 2 bases for V and 3 bases for J; bases not matched to a gene: 14.

In its sample, this clone was seen a few times. The chain employs TRBV6-1 and TRBJ2-2; 12 bases fit TRBD2. V shed 4 bases, J shed 5 bases, and the junction held 8 bases outside the gene matches. The CDR3 is made up of 17 amino acids. CDR1 MNHNS and CDR2 SASEGT come from the germline V gene. CDR3 sequence: CASSAKLAGGNTGELFF. CDR3 DNA sequence: TGTGCCAGCAGTGCCAAACTAGCGGGGGGAAATACCGGGGAGCTGTTTTTT.